The 27 T cell receptor beta chains below all came from one sample that was sequenced in a study of shared clonotypes between healthy human individuals (dated by TCRdb to the early 2020s). Receptor libraries were prepared by the immunoSEQ multiplex PCR assay. This is the immuneACCESS table as TCRdb keeps it, with only in-frame sequences that have V and J called. A part of the clones is gone; compared with another copy, unresolved V genes explain less than half, and the rest is unexplained. The sample table records around 500,000 clones; approximately 78% of these occur just once. The ten largest make up 12% of the sample. The sequencing sample was made of PBMCs. The receptors were sampled from a woman in her thirties or forties in good health. Some clones in this sample may be carry-over from other donors' samples.

The chain has TRBV28 and TRBJ2-5; D is unclear. The DNA end favors TRBJ2-7, so the J call may be wrong. CDR1 and CDR2 from the germline V gene are MDHEN and SYDVKM. The CDR3 spans 12 residues. Here the CDR3 DNA reads TGTGCCAGCAGTTTTGACGAATACGAGCAGTACTTC. Its protein is CASSFDEYEQYF.

The chain links TRBV5-1 to TRBJ1-5; D ambiguous. The CDR3 runs to 15 residues. V lost 1 base, J lost 5 bases, and 13 bases lay in between. Germline V gene data show CDR1 as SGHRS and CDR2 as YFSETQ. The CDR3 is CASSLSGVTDQPQHF. Written as DNA, the CDR3 is TGCGCCAGCAGCTTGAGTGGGGTGACGGATCAGCCCCAGCATTTT.

In the case of this clone: Different DNA sequences within this sample yield the same CDR3. V gene TRBV2 combines with J gene TRBJ1-2; D is perhaps TRBD1 (6 bases). Germline-derived CDR1 and CDR2 are SNHLY and FYNNEI. The CDR3 sequence is 14 residues long. Trimming pared 4 bases from V and 1 base from J, leaving 10 bases between. CDR3 protein: CASSGQGSNYGYTF. DNA of the CDR3: TGTGCCAGCAGTGGTCAGGGGAGTAACTATGGCTACACCTTC.

V gene TRBV11-2 combines with J gene TRBJ2-5; 11 bases agree with TRBD2. The CDR3 covers 14 residues. With 5 bases clipped from V and 5 bases from J, the junction kept 4 bases outside the gene matches. Germline lookup yields CDR1 SGHAT and CDR2 FQNNGV. CDR3 sequence: CASSLAGGGETQYF. The CDR3, as DNA: TGTGCCAGCAGCCTAGCGGGAGGTGGGGAGACCCAGTACTTC.

The chain uses TRBV5-4 and TRBJ2-1, with TRBD2 identical over 8 bases. The CDR3 is 16 amino acids. The junction had 9 bases not matched to a gene; V was cut back by 2 bases and J by 5 bases. The germline V gene has CDR1 SGHNT and CDR2 YYREEE (reference sequence). The CDR3 loop reads CASSLGITSGNNEQFF. The CDR3 DNA reads as TGTGCCAGCAGCTTAGGTATAACTAGCGGAAACAATGAGCAGTTCTTC. The full variable domain, with the rest looked up from reference TRBV5-4 and TRBJ2-1, is ETGVTQSPTHLIKTRGQQVTLRCSSQSGHNTVSWYQQALGQGPQFIFQYYREEENGRGNFPPRFSGLQFPNYSSELNVNALELDDSALYLCASSLGITSGNNEQFFGPGTRLTVL.

V gene TRBV5-1 combines with J gene TRBJ2-2, with 8 bases matching TRBD2. The V and J ends lost 4 bases and 3 bases, in that order; junction bases with no gene match: 8. In germline, CDR1 is SGHRS, CDR2 YFSETQ. This CDR3 spans 16 amino acids. DNA of the CDR3: TGCGCCAGCAGCCTTAGCGGGAATGCGGACACCGGGGAGCTGTTTTTT. Its translation: CASSLSGNADTGELFF.

In this sample, this clone turned up a few times. The chain couples TRBV2 to TRBJ1-2, with a tentative D call TRBD1 (6 bases). Germline CDR1 and CDR2: SNHLY and FYNNEI. V was pared by 4 bases and J by 2 bases, with 8 bases between. The CDR3 totals 13 residues. CDR3 nucleotides: TGTGCCAGCAGTGCAACAGGGAACTATGGCTACACCTTC. It translates to CASSATGNYGYTF.

The table lists this clone with many counts. This CDR3 is also generated by other DNA sequences in the sample. This chain connects TRBV30 to TRBJ1-6; TRBD1 aligns across 8 bases. The CDR3 extends over 18 amino acids. CDR1 is GTSNPN and CDR2 is SVGIG in the germline V gene (reference sequence). The V gene end was trimmed by 1 base and the J gene end by 7 bases; junction bases not matched to a gene: 15. In DNA, the CDR3 is TGTGCCTGGAGTGGCAGTCGGACAGGGCTGTCTGGAAATTCACCCCTCCACTTT. Protein: CAWSGSRTGLSGNSPLHF.

About this clone: This may come from a read error, since a much larger clone is one base off. The CDR3 DNA reads TGTGCCAGCAGCCAAGGGGTGAACACTGAAGCTTTCTTT. As protein: CASSQGVNTEAFF. V gene TRBV5-4 combines with J gene TRBJ1-1; tentatively, D is TRBD1 (5 bases). Germline V lookup: CDR1 SGHNT, CDR2 YYREEE (reference sequence). The CDR3 runs 13 residues. V was clipped by 4 bases and J by 0 bases, with 7 bases between them.

This clone was found once. The genes are TRBV30 and TRBJ1-3; unclear D gene. The CDR3 spans 15 residues. Trimming shortened V by 2 bases and J by 0 bases, and 11 bases separated the two germline ends. In germline, CDR1 is GTSNPN, CDR2 SVGIG (reference sequence). The DNA of the CDR3 is TGTGCCTGGAGTCAAGGCGGAAACTCTGGAAACACCATATATTTT. Encoded protein: CAWSQGGNSGNTIYF.

The rearrangement links TRBV27 to TRBJ1-1, with TRBD1 matching over 7 bases. The CDR3 is 14 amino acids. CDR1 MNHEY and CDR2 SMNVEV come from the germline V gene (reference sequence). The V gene end was trimmed by 3 bases and the J gene end by 1 base; junction bases not matched to a gene: 2. The CDR3 bases are TGTGCCAGCAGTTTCAGGGGGGGGAACACTGAAGCTTTCTTT. Protein product: CASSFRGGNTEAFF.

The J gene is TRBJ2-7, the V gene TRBV30, with 8 bases matching TRBD1. Per the germline V gene, CDR1 is GTSNPN and CDR2 is SVGIG (reference sequence). V shed 0 bases and J 9 bases; nucleotides not matched to a gene: 16. CDR3 length: 16 residues. CDR3 protein: CAWSVSGQGALSRQYF. Here the CDR3 DNA reads TGTGCCTGGAGTGTAAGCGGTCAGGGGGCTTTGTCTCGGCAGTACTTC.

J is TRBJ2-3 and V is TRBV5-6, with 9 bases matching TRBD1. The CDR3 extends over 15 amino acids. CDR1 SGHDT and CDR2 YYEEEE come from the germline V gene. V shed 0 bases and J 4 bases; nucleotides not matched to a gene: 3. This chain's CDR3 is CASSLVGQGADTQYF. DNA for the CDR3: TGTGCCAGCAGCTTGGTGGGACAGGGCGCAGATACGCAGTATTTT.

The rearrangement uses TRBV7-3 and TRBJ2-5, with no clear D. The CDR3 consists of 13 residues. Germline CDR1 reads SGHTA; CDR2 reads FQGTGA. Trimming stripped 2 bases from V and 4 bases from J, with 8 bases between. The CDR3 DNA reads as TGTGCCAGCAGCTTAGATTGGGGAGAGACCCAGTACTTC. This sequence encodes CASSLDWGETQYF. Using reference TRBV7-3 and TRBJ2-5 for the parts outside the CDR3, the full variable domain is GAGVSQTPSNKVTEKGKYVELRCDPISGHTALYWYRQSLGQGPEFLIYFQGTGAADDSGLPNDRFFAVRPEGSVSTLKIQRTERGDSAVYLCASSLDWGETQYFGPGTRLLVL.

The chain joins TRBV28 to TRBJ1-2; 9 bases are a match to TRBD1. The J segment lost 3 bases and the V segment lost 7 bases, leaving 6 bases of the junction unmatched. The germline gives CDR1 MDHEN, CDR2 SYDVKM. CDR3 length: 14 amino acids. CDR3 DNA sequence: TGTGCCAGCAACCCACAGGGGGCGGACTATGGCTACACCTTC. It is translated as CASNPQGADYGYTF.

In this sample, this clone turned up a few times. This rearrangement joins TRBV19 to TRBJ2-1; 8 nucleotides agree with TRBD2. Germline V gene data show CDR1 as LNHDA and CDR2 as SQIVND (reference sequence). Trimming cost V 6 bases and J 7 bases; bases outside gene matches: 5. The CDR3 sequence is 13 residues long. CDR3 amino acids: CASSGTRGNEQFF. As DNA, the CDR3 is TGTGCCAGTAGCGGGACTAGAGGGAATGAGCAGTTCTTC. Combining the CDR3 with reference TRBV19 and TRBJ2-1 gives the whole variable domain DGGITQSPKYLFRKEGQNVTLSCEQNLNHDAMYWYRQDPGQGLRLIYYSQIVNDFQKGDIAEGYSVSREKKESFPLTVTSAQKNPTAFYLCASSGTRGNEQFFGPGTRLTVL.

This chain connects TRBV4-2 to TRBJ2-7, with a weak D call TRBD2 (5 bases). This CDR3 is built from 16 residues. The germline V and J ends were trimmed by 0 bases and 0 bases, with 12 bases remaining between them. Germline loops: CDR1 LGHNA, CDR2 YNFKEQ. For the CDR3, the DNA is TGTGCCAGCAGCCAAGAAGGGCTGGGGAGCTCCTACGAGCAGTACTTC. It codes for CASSQEGLGSSYEQYF.

The chain has TRBV7-3 and TRBJ1-1; no reliable D call. Germline CDR1 reads SGHTA; CDR2 reads FQGTGA. CDR3 length: 13 residues. The ends were cut back, 5 bases at V and 1 base at J, with 8 bases in the middle. DNA of the CDR3: TGTGCCAGCAGCCCCCAACCGAACACTGAAGCTTTCTTT. This encodes CASSPQPNTEAFF.

The chain joins TRBV29-1 to TRBJ1-1, with a tentative D call TRBD1 (6 bases). The CDR3 extends over 14 amino acids. Trimming left V 6 bases short and J 8 bases short, with 22 bases between. Looked up from germline, CDR1 is SQVTM and CDR2 is ANQGSEA. The CDR3 reads CSVFGGEGGEEAFF. Here the CDR3 DNA reads TGCAGCGTCTTCGGTGGGGAGGGGGGGGAAGAAGCTTTCTTT.

This clone was counted a single time. The rearrangement links TRBV2 to TRBJ1-4, with 7 positions matching TRBD1. Germline loops: CDR1 SNHLY, CDR2 FYNNEI. This CDR3 has 15 residues. Trimming cost V 6 bases and J 5 bases; bases outside gene matches: 9. The CDR3 DNA sequence: TGTGCCAGCAGGGCTGGAGGGACAGTAAATGAAAAACTGTTTTTT. Translation gives CASRAGGTVNEKLFF.

This clone was seen a single time. V gene TRBV9 combines with J gene TRBJ2-1, with D possibly matching TRBD2 (5 bases). Looked up from germline, CDR1 is SGDLS and CDR2 is YYNGEE. The CDR3 sequence is 11 residues long. Trimming took off 3 bases at V and 9 bases at J, with 7 bases between the two ends. In DNA, the CDR3 is TGTGCCAGCAGCGGCCGGGGTGAGCAGTTCTTC. Its protein is CASSGRGEQFF.

This chain uses TRBV2 with TRBJ2-5; D not resolved. The V and J ends lost 4 bases and 1 base respectively, with 7 bases between them. Germline V gives CDR1 SNHLY, CDR2 FYNNEI. The CDR3 runs to 13 residues. The CDR3 nucleotides read TGTGCCAGCAGTGCCACAGCCCAAGAGACCCAGTACTTC. Translating gives CASSATAQETQYF.

The chain couples TRBV5-1 to TRBJ2-7, with 8 bases lining up with TRBD1. Germline assignment: CDR1 SGHRS and CDR2 YFSETQ. This CDR3 has 14 residues. V was clipped by 2 bases and J by 6 bases; unmatched bases: 7. In nucleotides, the CDR3 is TGCGCCAGCAGCTTCAACAGGGGGGAGAGCGAGCAGTACTTC. Amino acids: CASSFNRGESEQYF.

This clone was detected a few times. The V gene is TRBV11-1, the J gene TRBJ1-1, with D tentatively TRBD1 (5 bases). This CDR3 has 14 residues. The germline gives CDR1 SGHAT, CDR2 FQDESV (reference sequence). Trimming left V 5 bases short and J 2 bases short, with 12 bases between. The CDR3 is CASSTDRTNTEAFF. CDR3 DNA: TGTGCCAGCAGCACCGACAGAACAAACACTGAAGCTTTCTTT.

The chain is built from TRBV7-2 and TRBJ2-1, with 7 nucleotides matching TRBD1. The CDR3 extends over 13 amino acids. V gave up 6 bases and J gave up 9 bases; unmatched junction bases: 8. The germline gives CDR1 SGHTA, CDR2 FQGNSA. The CDR3 coding sequence is TGTGCCAGCAGTCTAACAGGGGATAGTGAGCAGTTCTTC. Translated, it gives CASSLTGDSEQFF. Based on the CDR3 plus reference TRBV7-2 and TRBJ2-1, the full variable domain is GAGVSQSPSNKVTEKGKDVELRCDPISGHTALYWYRQSLGQGLEFLIYFQGNSAPDKSGLPSDRFSAERTGGSVSTLTIQRTQQEDSAVYLCASSLTGDSEQFFGPGTRLTVL.

The chain recombines TRBV7-2 with TRBJ2-7; TRBD2 aligns across 7 bases. This CDR3 has 15 residues. Germline lookup yields CDR1 SGHTA and CDR2 FQGNSA. After removal of 0 bases from V and 2 bases from J, the junction contained 4 bases not matched to a gene. CDR3 nucleotide sequence: TGTGCCAGCAGCTTAGCGGCTAGCGGTCCCTACGAGCAGTACTTC. It specifies CASSLAASGPYEQYF.

This chain connects TRBV2 to TRBJ2-2, with D hard to call. The length of the CDR3 is 17 residues. Deletions cut 3 bases from V and 1 base from J, with 15 bases between. The V gene's germline CDR1 is SNHLY and CDR2 FYNNEI. Written as DNA, the CDR3 is TGTGCCAGCAGTGATTGGCGCCTACTACGGAACACCGGGGAGCTGTTTTTT. This gives the protein CASSDWRLLRNTGELFF.